The source of this T cell receptor beta chain is a study of post-analysis software for immune sequencing data. The library was made from cDNA and included unique molecular identifiers. Via MiXCR, TCRdb re-called the PCR reads, giving one row per CDR3 protein. The table shows some 260,000 distinct CDR3 sequences, with about 38% occurring only once. Comments on this clonotype: Its cognate antigen is unknown. This may arise from a read error, as a much more abundant clone is one base away.

Whole-study findings and limits: The five TRBV segments detected at higher frequency in patients than in controls included TRBV5-6, TRBV5-1 and TRBV20-1.

Germline values: CDR1 MNHEY, CDR2 SVGAGI. The CDR3 is 16 amino acids. The V and J ends lost 4 bases and 5 bases respectively, with 20 bases between them. The chain carries TRBV6-5 and TRBJ2-5; tentative D call: TRBD2 (5 bases). The sequence came from a girl aged 10 to 17 with multiple sclerosis. The sequencing sample was made of blood. The CDR3 sequence is CASSSTRSGYGETQYF. In DNA form, the CDR3 reads TGTGCCAGCAGTTCCACTAGATCTGGTTACGGCGAGACCCAGTACTTC.